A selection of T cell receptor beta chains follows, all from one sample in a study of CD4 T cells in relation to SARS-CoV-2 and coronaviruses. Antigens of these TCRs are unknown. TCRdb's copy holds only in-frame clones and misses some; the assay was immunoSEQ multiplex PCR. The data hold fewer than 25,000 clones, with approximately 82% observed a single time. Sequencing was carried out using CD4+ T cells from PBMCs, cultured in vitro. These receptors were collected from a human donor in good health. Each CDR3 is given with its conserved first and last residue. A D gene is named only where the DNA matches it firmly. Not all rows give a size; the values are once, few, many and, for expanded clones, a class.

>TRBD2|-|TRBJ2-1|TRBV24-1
TGTGCCACCAGTGAACCGGGGACTAGACCTAACAATGAGCAGTTCTTC
CATSEPGTRPNNEQFF
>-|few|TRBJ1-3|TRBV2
TGTGCCAGCAGTGGTGGGACCGCCGGAAACACCATATATTTT
CASSGGTAGNTIYF
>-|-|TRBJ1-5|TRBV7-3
TGTGCCAGCAGCGCCGGACAGAATCAGCCCCAGCATTTT
CASSAGQNQPQHF
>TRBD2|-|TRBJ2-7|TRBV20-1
TGCAGTGCTAGTCCACTAGCGCCTTCCGAGCAGTACTTC
CSASPLAPSEQYF
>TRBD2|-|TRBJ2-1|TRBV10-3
TGTGCCATCAGTGAAGCGACTAGCAACAATGAGCAGTTCTTC
CAISEATSNNEQFF
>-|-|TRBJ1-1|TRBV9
TGTGCCAGCAGCGTACTATCGCTCGCGGGGACTGAAGCTTTCTTT
CASSVLSLAGTEAFF
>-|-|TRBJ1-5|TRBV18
TGTGCCAGCTCACCACCGGGGGGCCGAAATCAGCCCCAGCATTTT
CASSPPGGRNQPQHF
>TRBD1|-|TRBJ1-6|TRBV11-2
TGTGCCAGCAGCTTAGAAAGGGGACAGTTAAGTCCCCTCCACTTT
CASSLERGQLSPLHF
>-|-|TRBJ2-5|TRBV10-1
TGCGCCAGCAGTGAGGGAGGCACAGAGACCCAGTACTTC
CASSEGGTETQYF
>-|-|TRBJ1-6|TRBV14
TGTGCCAGCAGCCAAGATATAGGGGCCTATAATTCACCCCTCCACTTT
CASSQDIGAYNSPLHF
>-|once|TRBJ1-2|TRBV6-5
TGTGCCAGCAGAGGCCCCTATGAGGGCAGTCATGGCTACACCTTC
CASRGPYEGSHGYTF
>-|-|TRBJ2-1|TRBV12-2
TGTGCAAGTCGCTTAATGTCTGGACTAGGGGGCAATGAGCAGTTCTTC
CASRLMSGLGGNEQFF
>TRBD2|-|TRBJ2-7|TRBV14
TGTGCCAGCAGCCGGGGACTAGCGTCCCGCGAGCAGTACTTC
CASSRGLASREQYF
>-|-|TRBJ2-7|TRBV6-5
TGTGCCAGCAGTTATGCGGAGGGTCTCGGGGAGCAGTACTTC
CASSYAEGLGEQYF
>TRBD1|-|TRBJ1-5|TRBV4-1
TGCGCCAGCAGCCAGACGGACAGGGGGATCCCGTCCCAGCATTTT
CASSQTDRGIPSQHF
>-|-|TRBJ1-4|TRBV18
TGTGCCAGCTCACCACAAGAGTCAGCTAATGAAAAACTGTTTTTT
CASSPQESANEKLFF
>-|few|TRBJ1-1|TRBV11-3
TGTGCCAGCAGCTTAAGCGTCAGCCGGTCCACTGAAGCTTTCTTT
CASSLSVSRSTEAFF
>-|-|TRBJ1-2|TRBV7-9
TGTGCCAGCAGCCAGGACGGGGGAGGGTACACCTTC
CASSQDGGGYTF
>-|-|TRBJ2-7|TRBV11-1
TGTGCCAGCAGCCCCGGGACGGACTACGAGCAGTACTTC
CASSPGTDYEQYF
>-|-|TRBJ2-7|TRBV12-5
TGTGCTAGTGGTTTTCTCAGAGGGCCCTCCTACGAGCAGTACTTC
CASGFLRGPSYEQYF
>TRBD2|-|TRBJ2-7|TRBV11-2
TGTGCCAGCAGCTTAGGTTCCTGGTCTAGCGGGAGCTACGAGCAGTACTTC
CASSLGSWSSGSYEQYF
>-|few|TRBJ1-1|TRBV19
TGTGCCAGTAGTGTAATGGGGAGGAACACTGAAGCTTTCTTT
CASSVMGRNTEAFF
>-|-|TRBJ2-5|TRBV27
TGTGCCAGCAGTTTAGGGTCGGACCAAGAGACCCAGTACTTC
CASSLGSDQETQYF
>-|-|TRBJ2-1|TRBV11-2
TGTGCCAGCAGCTTAGATCCAGGTTTTCCCAATGAGCAGTTCTTC
CASSLDPGFPNEQFF
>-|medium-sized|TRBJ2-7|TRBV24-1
TGTGCCACCAGTTCCTCGGGCGGAGCACCCTACGAGCAGTACTTC
CATSSSGGAPYEQYF
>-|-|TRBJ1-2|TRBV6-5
TGTGCCAGCACTCCGGCGGTGAACTATGGCTACACCTTC
CASTPAVNYGYTF
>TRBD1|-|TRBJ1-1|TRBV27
TGTGCCAGCAAGTCCCGGGACAGGAGCACTGAAGCTTTCTTT
CASKSRDRSTEAFF
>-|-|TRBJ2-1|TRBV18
TGTGCCAGCTCACCACCACTGGTTTATGAGCAGTTCTTC
CASSPPLVYEQFF
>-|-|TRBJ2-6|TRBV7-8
TGTGCCAGCAGCATCCGACGGGGACCGGTCTCTGGGGCCAACGTCCTGACTTTC
CASSIRRGPVSGANVLTF
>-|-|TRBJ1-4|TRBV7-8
TGTGCCAGCAGCTTTGGGGGGGCCACTAATGAAAAACTGTTTTTT
CASSFGGATNEKLFF
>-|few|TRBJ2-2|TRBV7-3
TGTGCCAGCAGCTTACGAACCCTGGGGGCCATGGGGAACACCGGGGAGCTGTTTTTT
CASSLRTLGAMGNTGELFF
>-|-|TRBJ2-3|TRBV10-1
TGCGCCAGCAGTGATGGTGGGGATACGTTAGATACGCAGTATTTT
CASSDGGDTLDTQYF
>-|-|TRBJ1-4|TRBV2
TGTGCCAGCAGTGAAGGGGGGAGTGTGCGAAAACTGTTTTTT
CASSEGGSVRKLFF
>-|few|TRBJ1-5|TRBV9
TGTGCCAGCAGCGTAGCTCCGAGTCAGCCCCAGCATTTT
CASSVAPSQPQHF
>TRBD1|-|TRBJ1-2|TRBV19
TGTGCCACCAACCGGGACAGGGGGAATTTGAATGGCTACACCTTC
CATNRDRGNLNGYTF
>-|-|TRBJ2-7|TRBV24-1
TGTGCCACCAGCAGCAGGGGCGGCAAGGCCTACGAGCAGTACTTC
CATSSRGGKAYEQYF
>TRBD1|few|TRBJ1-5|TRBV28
TGTGCCAGCAGTTCCCAGGGGGCGGTTGGCAATCAGCCCCAGCATTTT
CASSSQGAVGNQPQHF
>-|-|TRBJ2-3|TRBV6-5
TGTGCCAGCAGCGGGAGCACAGATACGCAGTATTTT
CASSGSTDTQYF
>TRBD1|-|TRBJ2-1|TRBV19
TGTGCCAGTAGTTGGCGGACAGGGGTGAGCTCCTACAATGAGCAGTTCTTC
CASSWRTGVSSYNEQFF
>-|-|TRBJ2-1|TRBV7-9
TGTGCCAGCAGCCGCGGGGCAGACCTTAACAATGAGCAGTTCTTC
CASSRGADLNNEQFF